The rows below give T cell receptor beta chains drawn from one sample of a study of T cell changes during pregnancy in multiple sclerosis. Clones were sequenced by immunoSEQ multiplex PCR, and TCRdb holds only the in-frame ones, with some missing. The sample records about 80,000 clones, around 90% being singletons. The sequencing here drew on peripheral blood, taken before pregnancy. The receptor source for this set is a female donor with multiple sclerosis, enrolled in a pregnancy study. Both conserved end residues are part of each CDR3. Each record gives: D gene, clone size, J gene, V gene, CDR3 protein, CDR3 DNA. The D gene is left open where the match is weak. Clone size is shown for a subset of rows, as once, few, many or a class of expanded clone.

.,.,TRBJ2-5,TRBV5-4,CASSLAGREETQYF,TGTGCCAGCAGCTTGGCTGGGAGAGAAGAGACCCAGTACTTC
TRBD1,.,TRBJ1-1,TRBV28,CASTPQNRGRKAFF,TGTGCCAGCACTCCTCAAAACAGGGGGCGCAAAGCTTTCTTT
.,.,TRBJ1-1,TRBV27,CASSAFSSAEAFF,TGTGCCAGCAGTGCCTTTTCTAGTGCTGAAGCTTTCTTT
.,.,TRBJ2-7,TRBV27,CASSLQLTATQYF,TGTGCCAGCAGTTTGCAACTAACGGCCACGCAGTACTTC
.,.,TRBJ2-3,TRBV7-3,CASSLTPRGTDTQYF,TGTGCCAGCAGCTTAACGCCCCGGGGCACAGATACGCAGTATTTT
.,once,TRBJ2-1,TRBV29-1,CSVPRGNEQFF,TGCAGCGTCCCAAGGGGGAATGAGCAGTTCTTC
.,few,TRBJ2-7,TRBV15,CATSRDYQTGKEQYF,TGTGCCACCAGCAGAGATTATCAGACAGGAAAAGAGCAGTACTTC
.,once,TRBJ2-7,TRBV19,CASSIGAYEQYF,TGTGCCAGTAGTATAGGAGCCTACGAGCAGTACTTC
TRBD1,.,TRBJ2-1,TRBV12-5,CASGLVAGGQGMNNEQFF,TGTGCTAGTGGTTTGGTTGCCGGCGGACAGGGAATGAACAATGAGCAGTTCTTC
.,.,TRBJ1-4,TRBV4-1,CASSLGGASNEKLFF,TGCGCCAGCAGCCTGGGGGGGGCTTCTAATGAAAAACTGTTTTTT
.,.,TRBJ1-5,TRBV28,CASIAPPTSEPQHF,TGTGCCAGCATCGCCCCCCCAACTTCGGAGCCCCAGCATTTT
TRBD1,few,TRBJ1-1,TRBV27,CASSFGTGEAFF,TGTGCCAGCAGTTTCGGGACAGGGGAAGCTTTCTTT
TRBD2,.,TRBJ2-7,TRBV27,CASNPLSGRAKKEQYF,TGTGCCAGCAACCCACTTAGCGGGAGGGCCAAGAAAGAGCAGTACTTC
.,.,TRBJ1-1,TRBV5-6,CASSPLGSQGWNTEAFF,TGTGCCAGCAGCCCCTTGGGATCGCAGGGTTGGAACACTGAAGCTTTCTTT
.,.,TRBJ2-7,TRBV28,CASSTGSLLSYEQYF,TGTGCCAGCAGCACAGGCTCGCTCCTGTCCTACGAGCAGTACTTC
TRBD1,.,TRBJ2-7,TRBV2,CASCWDSSYEQYF,TGTGCCAGTTGCTGGGACAGCTCCTACGAGCAGTACTTC
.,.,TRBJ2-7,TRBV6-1,CASRTPLKYEQYF,TGTGCCAGCAGAACCCCCCTAAAATACGAGCAGTACTTC
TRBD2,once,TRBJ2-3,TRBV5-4,CASKKGLAGGGGSTDTQYF,TGTGCCAGCAAAAAGGGACTAGCGGGAGGTGGGGGGAGCACAGATACGCAGTATTTT
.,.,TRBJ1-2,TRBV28,CASLQPQGYGYTF,TGTGCCAGCCTACAACCCCAGGGTTATGGCTACACCTTC
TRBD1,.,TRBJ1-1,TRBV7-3,CASSSGFQGVAFF,TGTGCCAGCAGCTCCGGGTTCCAGGGGGTAGCTTTCTTT